Listed below are T cell receptor beta chains from one sample, sequenced in a study of vaccination and CD4 T cells after COVID-19. Each CDR3 protein gets one entry after TCRdb re-called the PCR reads with MiXCR. The data contain approximately 21,000 distinct CDR3 sequences, approximately 59% of them singletons. These TCRs' antigens remain unknown. The input for sequencing was CD4+ T cells from blood, cultured in vitro, taken after SARS-CoV-2 vaccination. All receptors derive from a human donor who received a COVID-19 vaccine. CDR3s include the opening cysteine and the closing phenylalanine or tryptophan. A D gene is named only where the DNA matches it firmly. The size entry is marked missing in some rows and otherwise reads once, few, many or a size class.

TRBJ1-1 . few TRBV11-2 CASRPGTRSEAFF TGTGCCAGCAGGCCCGGGACACGGAGCGAAGCTTTCTTT
TRBJ2-3 . . TRBV12-3/TRBV12-4 CASSLGQGGTDTQYF TGTGCCAGCAGCCTAGGGCAGGGGGGTACAGATACGCAGTATTTT
TRBJ1-2 TRBD1 . TRBV12-3/TRBV12-4 CASSTGTGDGYTF TGTGCCAGCAGTACCGGGACAGGGGATGGCTACACCTTC
TRBJ1-4 TRBD1 . TRBV6-1 CASSQNRGTNEKLFF TGTGCCAGCAGTCAAAACAGGGGAACTAATGAAAAACTGTTTTTT
TRBJ2-1 TRBD2 . TRBV10-3 CAISDKGLAGVQHNEQFF TGTGCCATCAGTGATAAAGGACTAGCGGGGGTTCAGCACAATGAGCAGTTCTTC
TRBJ2-3 . . TRBV7-3 CASSLIGRGEGTDTQYF TGTGCCAGCAGCTTAATTGGTAGGGGCGAGGGCACAGATACGCAGTATTTT
TRBJ1-3 . . TRBV20-1 CSAFRGNTIYF TGCAGTGCCTTCAGGGGAAACACCATATATTTT
TRBJ2-3 . few TRBV24-1 CATSDFDSITDTQYF TGTGCCACCAGTGATTTCGACAGTATCACAGATACGCAGTATTTT
TRBJ2-7 TRBD2 . TRBV20-1 CSARDPASGRYEQYF TGCAGTGCTAGAGATCCAGCTAGCGGGAGGTACGAGCAGTACTTC
TRBJ1-2 . few TRBV6-1 CASSEAGFSGYTF TGTGCCAGCAGTGAAGCTGGGTTCAGTGGCTACACCTTC
TRBJ1-1 TRBD1 . TRBV6-5 CASSYSRTGGTAFF TGTGCCAGCAGTTACTCGCGGACAGGGGGCACGGCTTTCTTT
TRBJ2-5 . . TRBV5-1 CASSNQETQYF TGCGCCAGCAGCAACCAAGAGACCCAGTACTTC
TRBJ2-1 . . TRBV19 CASNIGGRNEQFF TGTGCCAGTAATATCGGGGGCCGCAATGAGCAGTTCTTC
TRBJ1-5 . . TRBV30 CAWNGNSNQPQHF TGTGCCTGGAATGGGAATAGCAATCAGCCCCAGCATTTT
TRBJ1-1 TRBD1 . TRBV6-1 CASNRQGRAEAFF TGTGCCAGCAACCGACAGGGCAGAGCTGAAGCTTTCTTT
TRBJ1-2 . few TRBV24-1 CATSDSDSLNYGYTF TGTGCCACCAGTGATTCGGACAGCCTCAACTATGGCTACACCTTC
TRBJ2-3 TRBD1 few TRBV2 CASSEARQGRPDTQYF TGTGCCAGCAGTGAAGCGAGACAGGGGCGCCCAGATACGCAGTATTTT
TRBJ1-5 . . TRBV30 CAWSPGRSNQPQHF TGTGCCTGGAGTCCCGGACGAAGCAATCAGCCCCAGCATTTT
TRBJ1-1 . once TRBV4-2 CASSQENTENTEAFF TGTGCCAGCAGCCAAGAAAACACGGAGAACACTGAAGCTTTCTTT
TRBJ1-2 TRBD1 . TRBV6-1 CATTRDRYPYGYTF TGTGCCACGACCCGGGACAGATACCCCTATGGCTACACCTTC
TRBJ1-2 TRBD1 . TRBV6-1 CASSPRGNYGYTF TGTGCCAGCAGCCCCAGGGGGAACTATGGCTACACCTTC
TRBJ1-1 TRBD1 . TRBV12-3/TRBV12-4 CASSRQGMSTEAFF TGTGCCAGCAGTCGACAGGGTATGAGCACTGAAGCTTTCTTT
TRBJ1-2 . . TRBV25-1 CASSEYGGGDGYGYTF TGTGCCAGCAGTGAATACGGGGGGGGAGATGGCTATGGCTACACCTTC
TRBJ1-1 . . TRBV2 CASSEAVTGGFTEAFF TGTGCCAGCAGTGAAGCGGTTACCGGGGGCTTCACTGAAGCTTTCTTT
TRBJ2-1 TRBD2 once TRBV24-1 CATGRGGNSNEQFF TGTGCCACCGGGCGGGGGGGCAATTCGAATGAGCAGTTCTTC
TRBJ2-3 TRBD2 . TRBV7-8 CAGSYSSGGADTQYF TGTGCCGGCAGCTATTCTAGCGGGGGGGCGGATACGCAGTATTTT
TRBJ2-1 TRBD2 . TRBV2 CASSERVSGVSNEQFF TGTGCCAGCAGTGAACGAGTAAGCGGGGTTAGCAATGAGCAGTTCTTC
TRBJ2-7 TRBD2 . TRBV5-1 CASSSGGNSYEQYF TGCGCCAGCAGTAGCGGGGGTAACTCCTACGAGCAGTACTTC